Below are 9 T cell receptor beta chains sequenced from a single sample in a study of regulatory T cells in long-lasting Graves disease. The time point is: newly diagnosed GD, antithyroid drugs for less than 3 months. Preparation of the TCR library used RNA extracted from PBMCs. Relying on iRepertoire HTBI primers and Arm-PCR of CDR3 regions, the team built TCR beta libraries. MiXCR, applied by TCRdb to the multiplex PCR reads, yields one record per CDR3 protein. Of 250,000 or so distinct CDR3 sequences listed, around a sixth are singletons. These same records also appear under a second study, on T cells in Graves' hyperthyroidism and ophthalmopathy.

This material consisted of peripheral blood mononuclear cells (PBMCs), taken at new diagnosis, from a patient treated with antithyroid drugs. These receptor sequences come from a woman aged 25 to 45 with Graves disease.

Many counts were recorded for this clonotype. The genes are TRBV15 and TRBJ1-2, with 8 bases that match TRBD1. Trimming cost V 2 bases and J 6 bases; bases outside gene matches: 2. Germline V gene lookup returns CDR1 LNHNV and CDR2 YYDKDF (reference sequence). The CDR3 runs 13 residues. This CDR3 reads CATSRQGAHGYTF. CDR3 DNA sequence: TGTGCCACCAGCAGACAGGGGGCACATGGCTACACCTTC.

This clonotype was counted only a few times. The J gene is TRBJ2-1, the V gene TRBV7-3; 7 bases are shared with TRBD1. Trimming took 5 bases from V and 0 from J; bases not matched to a gene: 4. The germline CDR1 and CDR2 sequences are SGHTA and FQGTGA. CDR3 length: 15 amino acids. The CDR3 sequence is CASSRDRDSYNEQFF. The DNA of the CDR3 is TGTGCCAGCAGCCGAGACAGGGACTCCTACAATGAGCAGTTCTTC.

This clonotype came up many times. This chain uses TRBV10-3 with TRBJ1-1; D uncertain. Trimming took 6 bases from V and 0 from J, leaving 5 bases between them. This CDR3 contains 12 residues. The germline V gene encodes CDR1 ENHRY and CDR2 SYGVKD. The CDR3: CAIRGMNTEAFF. The DNA for the CDR3 is TGTGCCATCAGGGGTATGAACACTGAAGCTTTCTTT.

This clonotype showed up many times. This chain connects TRBV12-3 or TRBV12-4 to TRBJ1-2, with 8 nucleotides matching TRBD1. Trimming removed 5 bases from V and 6 bases from J; junction bases left unmatched: 2. CDR3 length equals 12 residues. The CDR3 DNA reads as TGTGCCAGCAGTGGACAGGGTGATGGCTACACCTTC. Translating it yields CASSGQGDGYTF.

The J gene is TRBJ2-1, the V gene TRBV20-1; 10 bases are shared with TRBD1. V shed 6 bases, J shed 5 bases, and the junction held 13 bases outside the gene matches. The CDR3 has 16 residues. CDR1 and CDR2 from the germline V gene are DFQATT and SNEGSKA (reference sequence). The CDR3 here is CSASRTGTGENNEQFF. The CDR3 region has the DNA TGCAGTGCGTCGAGAACCGGGACAGGGGAAAACAATGAGCAGTTCTTC.

On this clonotype itself: Germline is not matched at one junction end, which may reflect a read error. This sequence joins TRBV4-1 and TRBJ2-2; possible D gene TRBD2, 5 bases. Per the germline V gene, CDR1 is MGHRA and CDR2 is YSYEKL. CDR3 size: 15 residues. CDR3 in DNA: TGCGCCAGCAGCCAAGAACTATCGAACACCGGGGTGCTGTTTTTT. Amino acids: CASSQELSNTGVLFF.

This clonotype was observed many times. The junction departs from germline at one end; a sequencing error may be responsible. This chain connects TRBV5-1 to TRBJ1-1, with D maybe TRBD1 (5 bases). Germline lookup yields CDR1 SGHRS and CDR2 YFSETQ. CDR3 length: 15 residues. The chain's CDR3 is CASSLDGLGDTEAFF. CDR3 DNA: TGTGCCAGCAGCTTAGATGGGTTGGGGGACACTGAAGCTTTCTTT. The full variable domain, rest sourced from reference TRBV5-1 and TRBJ1-1, is KAGVTQTPRYLIKTRGQQVTLSCSPISGHRSVSWYQQTPGQGLQFLFEYFSETQRNKGNFPGRFSGRQFSNSRSEMNVSTLELGDSALYLCASSLDGLGDTEAFFGQGTRLTVV.

This clonotype was seen a few times. Possible read error: a much larger clone is one base away. Since no conserved phenylalanine or tryptophan closes the CDR3, a read error is the likely cause. V is TRBV12-3 or TRBV12-4 and J is TRBJ2-4; 7 bases agree with TRBD1. V trimming: 2 bases; J trimming: 6 bases; junction bases outside the gene matches: 4. This CDR3 is built from 14 residues. The CDR3, as DNA: TGTGCCAGCAGTTTACGACAGGGCTTAAACATTCAGTACCTC. It yields the protein CASSLRQGLNIQYL.

The sample holds many counts of this clonotype. This chain links TRBV20-1 with TRBJ1-2; TRBD1 matches at 9 bases. The germline V gene encodes CDR1 DFQATT and CDR2 SNEGSKA (reference sequence). CDR3 length equals 15 residues. The V segment lost 3 bases and the J segment 3 bases; nucleotides outside the gene matches: 8. CDR3 protein: CSASQTGGMDYGYTF. For the CDR3, the DNA is TGCAGTGCTAGTCAAACAGGGGGCATGGACTATGGCTACACCTTC.